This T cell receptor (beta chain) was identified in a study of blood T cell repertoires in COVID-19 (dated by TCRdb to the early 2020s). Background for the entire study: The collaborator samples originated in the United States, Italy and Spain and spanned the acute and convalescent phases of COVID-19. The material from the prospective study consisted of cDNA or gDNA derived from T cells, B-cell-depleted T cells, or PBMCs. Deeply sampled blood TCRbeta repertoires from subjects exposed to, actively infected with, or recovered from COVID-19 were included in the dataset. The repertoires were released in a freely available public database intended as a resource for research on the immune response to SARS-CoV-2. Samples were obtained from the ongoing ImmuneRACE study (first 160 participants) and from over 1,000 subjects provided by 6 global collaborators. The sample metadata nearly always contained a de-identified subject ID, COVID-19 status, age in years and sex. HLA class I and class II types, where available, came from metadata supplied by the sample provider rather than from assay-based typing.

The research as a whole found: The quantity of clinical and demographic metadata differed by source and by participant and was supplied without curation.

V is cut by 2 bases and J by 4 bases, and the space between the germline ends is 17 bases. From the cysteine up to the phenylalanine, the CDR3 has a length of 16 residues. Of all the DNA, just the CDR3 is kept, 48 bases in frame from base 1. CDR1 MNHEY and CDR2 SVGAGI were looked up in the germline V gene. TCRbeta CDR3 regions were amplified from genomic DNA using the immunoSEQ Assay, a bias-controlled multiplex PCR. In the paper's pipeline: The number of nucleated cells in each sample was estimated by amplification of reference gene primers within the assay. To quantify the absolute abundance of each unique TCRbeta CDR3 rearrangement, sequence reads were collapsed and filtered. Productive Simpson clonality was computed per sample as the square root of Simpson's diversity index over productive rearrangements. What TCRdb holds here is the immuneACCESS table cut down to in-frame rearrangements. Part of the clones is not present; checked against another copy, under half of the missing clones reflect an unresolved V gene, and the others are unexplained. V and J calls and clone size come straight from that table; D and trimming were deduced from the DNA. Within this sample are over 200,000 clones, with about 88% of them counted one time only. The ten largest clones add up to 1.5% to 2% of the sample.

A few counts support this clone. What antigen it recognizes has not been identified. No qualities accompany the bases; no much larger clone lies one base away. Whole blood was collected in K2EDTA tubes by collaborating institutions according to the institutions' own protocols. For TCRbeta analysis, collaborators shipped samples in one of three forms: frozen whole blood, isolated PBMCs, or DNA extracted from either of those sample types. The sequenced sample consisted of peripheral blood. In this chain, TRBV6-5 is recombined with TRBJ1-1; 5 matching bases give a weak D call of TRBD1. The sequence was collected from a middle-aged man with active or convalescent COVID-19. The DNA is TGTGCCAGCAGTTACCCAGTTGGGGCCGGGAGCACTGAAGCTTTCTTT. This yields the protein CASSYPVGAGSTEAFF.